This T cell receptor beta chain comes out of a study of human T cells and chemical hapten exposure. The time point is: patch test 2, 6 weeks after DPC sensitization. Noted treatment: therapeutic diphenylcyclopropenone sensitization with weekly scalp DPC. Suited to DPC and affected by alopecia, the donors ranged from 18 to 70 years old. The CDR3 is made up of 16 amino acids. Germline V CDR1 and CDR2: DFQATT, SNEGSKA (reference sequence). The trim removed 5 bases at V and 4 bases at J, leaving 11 bases unmatched. One entry per CDR3 protein, called by TCRdb with MiXCR from the RACE reads. The data contain about 110,000 distinct CDR3 sequences, about a tenth of them singletons.

The source material was whole blood, sampled in connection with sensitization to the hapten diphenylcyclopropenone (DPC). The rearrangement links TRBV20-1 to TRBJ2-5, with TRBD2 matching over 12 bases. The receptor's source is a woman between 40 and 55 years old with alopecia areata. Some clones in this sample may be carry-over from other donors' samples. CDR3: CSALRASGGVGETQYF. CDR3 coding DNA: TGCAGTGCTCTTCGGGCTAGCGGGGGGGTCGGAGAGACCCAGTACTTC.